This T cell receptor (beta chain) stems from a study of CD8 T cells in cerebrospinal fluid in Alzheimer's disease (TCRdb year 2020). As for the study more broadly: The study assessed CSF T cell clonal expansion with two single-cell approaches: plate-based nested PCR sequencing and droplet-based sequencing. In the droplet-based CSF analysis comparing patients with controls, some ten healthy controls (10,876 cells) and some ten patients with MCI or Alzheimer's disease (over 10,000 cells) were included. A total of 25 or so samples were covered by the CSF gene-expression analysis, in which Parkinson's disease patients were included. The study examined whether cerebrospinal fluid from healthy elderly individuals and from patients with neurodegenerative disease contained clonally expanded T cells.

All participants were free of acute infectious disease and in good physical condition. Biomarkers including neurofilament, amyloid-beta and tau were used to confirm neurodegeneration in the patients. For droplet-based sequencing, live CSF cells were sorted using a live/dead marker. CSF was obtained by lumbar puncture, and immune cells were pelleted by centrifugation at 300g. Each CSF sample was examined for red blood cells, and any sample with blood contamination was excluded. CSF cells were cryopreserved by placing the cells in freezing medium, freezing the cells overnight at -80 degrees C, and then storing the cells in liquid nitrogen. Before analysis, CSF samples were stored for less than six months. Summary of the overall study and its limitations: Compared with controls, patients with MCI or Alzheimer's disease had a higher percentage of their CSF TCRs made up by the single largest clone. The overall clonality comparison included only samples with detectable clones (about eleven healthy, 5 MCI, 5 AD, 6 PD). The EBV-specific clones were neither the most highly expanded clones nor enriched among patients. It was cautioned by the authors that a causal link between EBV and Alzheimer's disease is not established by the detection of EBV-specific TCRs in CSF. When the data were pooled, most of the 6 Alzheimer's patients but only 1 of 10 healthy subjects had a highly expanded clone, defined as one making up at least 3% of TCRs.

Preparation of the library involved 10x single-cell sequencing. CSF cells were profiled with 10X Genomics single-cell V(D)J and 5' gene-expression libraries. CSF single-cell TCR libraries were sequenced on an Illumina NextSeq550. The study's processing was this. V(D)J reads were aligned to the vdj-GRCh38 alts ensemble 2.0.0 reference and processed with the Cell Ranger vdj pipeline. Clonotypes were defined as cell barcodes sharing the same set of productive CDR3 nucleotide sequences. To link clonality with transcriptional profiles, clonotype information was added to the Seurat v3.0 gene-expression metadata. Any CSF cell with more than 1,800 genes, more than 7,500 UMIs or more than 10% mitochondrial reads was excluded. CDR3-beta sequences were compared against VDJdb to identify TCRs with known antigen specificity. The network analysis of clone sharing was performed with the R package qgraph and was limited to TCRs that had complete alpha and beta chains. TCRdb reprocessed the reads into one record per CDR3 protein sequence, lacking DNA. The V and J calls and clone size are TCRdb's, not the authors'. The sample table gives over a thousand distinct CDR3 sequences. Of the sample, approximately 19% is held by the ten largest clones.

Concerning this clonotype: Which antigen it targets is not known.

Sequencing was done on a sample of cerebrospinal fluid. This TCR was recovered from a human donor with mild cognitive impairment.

This receptor carries the CDR3 CASSSVPGQGAVDTQYF. The rearrangement combines TRBV11-1 with TRBJ2-3; TCRdb returns TRBD1, unconfirmable since there is no DNA. Inclusive of the bounding cysteine and phenylalanine, the CDR3 is 17 residues long. Only the protein is on record. The germline V gene (reference sequence) supplies CDR1 SGHAT and CDR2 FQDESV.